These 26 T cell receptor beta chains came from one sample sequenced in a study of T cells in Graves' hyperthyroidism and ophthalmopathy. RNA transcripts served as the template for amplifying TCR beta CDR3 regions. During a first-round RT-PCR of the TCR CDR3, the HTBI primer set was used. TCRdb re-derived calls from the multiplex PCR reads in MiXCR, one entry per CDR3 protein. The table lists 600,000 to 700,000 distinct CDR3 sequences, under 15% of them singletons, with around 4.5% in the top ten. The specimen sequenced was blood. The source of these receptors is a woman aged 40-49 years with Graves' ophthalmopathy.

This clonotype has only a few counts. The chain is built from TRBV20-1 and TRBJ2-5; 8 nucleotides agree with TRBD2. V was clipped by 2 bases and J by 5 bases; unmatched bases: 10. CDR1 and CDR2 from the germline V gene are DFQATT and SNEGSKA (reference sequence). The CDR3 has 15 amino acids. Written as DNA, the CDR3 is TGCAGTGCTAGAAGCTCCGGGACTAGGGGTGAGACCCAGTACTTC. Residues: CSARSSGTRGETQYF.

This clonotype was seen at least ten times. The rearrangement joins TRBV5-6 to TRBJ2-5; 12 positions agree with TRBD2. The CDR3 is 16 residues long. The V gene end was trimmed by 3 bases and the J gene end by 1 base; junction bases not matched to a gene: 4. Germline CDR1 SGHDT, CDR2 YYEEEE. The CDR3 nucleotides read TGTGCCAGCAGCTATGGACTAGCGGGGATCCAAGAGACCCAGTACTTC. Translation gives CASSYGLAGIQETQYF.

This clonotype occurred many times. This sequence joins TRBV6-1 and TRBJ2-7, with D tentatively TRBD1 or TRBD2 (5 bases each). V lost 6 bases, J lost 3 bases, and 18 bases lay in between. Germline V gene data show CDR1 as MNHNS and CDR2 as SASEGT. The CDR3 runs 15 residues. This CDR3 reads CASSSRDGISYEQYF. CDR3 nucleotide sequence: TGTGCCAGCAGCTCACGGGACGGGATTAGCTACGAGCAGTACTTC.

This clonotype has more than one count but fewer than ten. The junction and the germline gene differ at one end; a read error may be behind it. The chain has TRBV7-7 and TRBJ2-7; 9 nucleotides align to TRBD2. Germline V CDR1 and CDR2: SSHAT, FNYEAQ (reference sequence). The CDR3 spans 16 residues. CDR3 nucleotide sequence: TGTGCTAGCAGCCCGTCGCTAGCGGGAAGGGGGGAGGAGCAGTACTTC. Translating it yields CASSPSLAGRGEEQYF.

The J gene is TRBJ2-5, the V gene TRBV30, with 8 bases fitting TRBD1. V lost 3 bases, J lost 5 bases, and 5 bases stayed unmatched. This CDR3 has 13 residues. The germline CDR1 and CDR2 sequences are GTSNPN and SVGIG (reference sequence). CDR3 loop: CAWRRQGFETQYF. The CDR3 bases are TGTGCCTGGAGAAGACAGGGGTTCGAGACCCAGTACTTC.

The gene calls are TRBV11-1 and TRBJ1-3; D is ambiguous. Trimming shortened V by 5 bases and J by 0 bases, and 20 bases separated the two germline ends. There are 18 residues in the CDR3. Germline V CDR1 and CDR2: SGHAT, FQDESV (reference sequence). CDR3 sequence reads: CASSPALRNPTSGNTIYF. Here the CDR3 DNA reads TGTGCCAGCAGCCCGGCTCTCAGGAACCCGACCTCTGGAAACACCATATATTTT.

This clonotype was seen at least ten times. The chain joins TRBV30 to TRBJ2-2; D ambiguous. Germline assignment: CDR1 GTSNPN and CDR2 SVGIG (reference sequence). V was shortened by 7 bases and J by 0 bases, with 15 bases between the two germline ends. This CDR3 comprises 15 residues. CDR3 residues: CASGRPHANTGELFF. CDR3 sequence (DNA): TGTGCCTCAGGAAGGCCTCACGCGAACACCGGGGAGCTGTTTTTT. Full variable domain (rest looked up from reference TRBV30 and TRBJ2-2): SQTIHQWPATLVQPVGSPLSLECTVEGTSNPNLYWYRQAAGRGLQLLFYSVGIGQISSEVPQNLSASRPQDRQFILSSKKLLLSDSGFYLCASGRPHANTGELFFGEGSRLTVL.

This clonotype was observed at least ten times. The chain recombines TRBV6-5 with TRBJ2-7; 8 nucleotides match TRBD1. Germline-derived CDR1 and CDR2 are MNHEY and SVGAGI. The V gene end was trimmed by 4 bases and the J gene end by 2 bases; junction bases not matched to a gene: 1. The CDR3 is 13 residues long. The CDR3 nucleotides are TGTGCCAGCAGTTGGACAGGGCCCTACGAGCAGTACTTC. It specifies CASSWTGPYEQYF.

This clonotype was detected many times. The rearrangement uses TRBV6-5 and TRBJ1-4, with D maybe TRBD1 (5 bases). With 0 bases removed from V and 7 bases from J, the gap between germline ends came to 12 bases. The CDR3 has 15 amino acids. Germline V lookup: CDR1 MNHEY, CDR2 SVGAGI. The CDR3 nucleotides read TGTGCCAGCAGTTACTCGAGAGCGGGGCGTGAAAAACTGTTTTTT. Protein: CASSYSRAGREKLFF.

This chain connects TRBV11-1 to TRBJ2-3; D ambiguous. V lost 5 bases and J 2 bases, leaving 17 bases between the germline ends. Germline values: CDR1 SGHAT, CDR2 FQDESV (reference sequence). The CDR3 is made up of 16 amino acids. The DNA of the CDR3 is TGTGCCAGCAGCCCCGCGAGGTCGTCACCCACAGATACGCAGTATTTT. Translated: CASSPARSSPTDTQYF.

This clonotype came up many times. J is TRBJ2-5 and V is TRBV3-1; 8 nucleotides agree with TRBD1. V dropped 4 bases and J dropped 2; count of bases not matched to a gene: 12. The CDR3 covers 17 residues. Germline V gene sequence: CDR1 LGHDT, CDR2 YNNKEL (reference sequence). CDR3 DNA sequence: TGTGCCAGCAGCCGGACCACGACAGGGGCGGGTCAAGAGACCCAGTACTTC. Residues: CASSRTTTGAGQETQYF.

This clonotype was seen more than once but under ten times. The chain uses TRBV5-1 and TRBJ1-2; 9 nucleotides agree with TRBD1. The germline CDR1 and CDR2 sequences are SGHRS and YFSETQ. Trimming took 1 base from V and 7 from J; bases not matched to a gene: 8. The CDR3 extends over 15 amino acids. CDR3 sequence (DNA): TGCGCCAGCAGCTTGCGGACAGGGGATTCGGGTGGCTACACCTTC. The encoded protein is CASSLRTGDSGGYTF.

This clonotype has ten or more counts. The V call is TRBV4-3, the J call TRBJ2-2, with a tentative D call TRBD2 (5 bases). The CDR3 is 15 amino acids. V was clipped by 1 base and J by 7 bases, with 13 bases between them. CDR1 and CDR2 (germline): LGHNA, YSLEER. CDR3 in amino acids: CASSQGGPGGGELFF. DNA of the CDR3: TGCGCCAGCAGCCAAGGAGGGCCCGGAGGCGGGGAGCTGTTTTTT.

The chain combines TRBV5-6 with TRBJ2-5; TRBD1 is a possible D gene (5 bases). V was trimmed by 4 bases and J by 2 bases, leaving 18 bases between them. Germline values: CDR1 SGHDT, CDR2 YYEEEE. This CDR3 is 16 amino acids long. In nucleotides, the CDR3 is TGTGCCAGCAGCCCAGCACCCACAGACAGTCAAGAGACCCAGTACTTC. Its protein product is CASSPAPTDSQETQYF.

This clonotype was found many times. This chain joins TRBV5-6 and TRBJ2-2; no firm D call. V lost 1 base and J lost 0, with 10 bases in between. Germline-derived CDR1 and CDR2 are SGHDT and YYEEEE. The CDR3 loop spans 16 amino acids. Written as DNA, the CDR3 is TGTGCCAGCAGCTTGCTATGGGCGGCGAACACCGGGGAGCTGTTTTTT. Encoded protein: CASSLLWAANTGELFF.

The genes are TRBV4-1 and TRBJ2-7, with 15 bases matching TRBD2. Germline lookup yields CDR1 MGHRA and CDR2 YSYEKL. With V trimmed by 2 bases and J by 6 bases, 11 bases remained unmatched. There are 18 residues in the CDR3. In nucleotides, the CDR3 is TGCGCCAGCAGCCAATGGGGACTAGCGGGAGGAGTTTCTGGCGAGCAGTACTTC. It is translated as CASSQWGLAGGVSGEQYF.

This clonotype came up many times. The chain is built from TRBV4-1 and TRBJ1-2, with 8 positions matching TRBD1. The CDR3 loop spans 16 amino acids. From germline, CDR1 is MGHRA and CDR2 YSYEKL. Trimming took 3 bases from V and 2 from J; bases not matched to a gene: 8. DNA of the CDR3: TGCGCCAGCAGCCACCAGGGGGCTGCCGTCAACTATGGCTACACCTTC. As protein: CASSHQGAAVNYGYTF.

This clonotype was seen only a few times. The rearrangement links TRBV28 to TRBJ2-7; tentatively, D is TRBD1 (5 bases). Germline-derived CDR1 and CDR2 are MDHEN and SYDVKM. Trimming left V 10 bases short and J 6 bases short, with 19 bases between. The length of the CDR3 is 13 residues. The CDR3 sequence is CATALDNAVEQYF. The CDR3 nucleotides read TGTGCCACGGCCCTGGACAACGCGGTCGAGCAGTACTTC.

A few counts support this clonotype. The germline gene is not matched at one end of the junction; a read error may be the cause. V usage is TRBV11-2 and J usage is TRBJ2-2, with 9 bases identical to TRBD2. The CDR3 totals 17 residues. The V gene's germline CDR1 is SGHAT and CDR2 FQNNGV. The DNA of the CDR3 is TGTGCCAGCAGCTCCGGACCGGCGGGAGGGGGGGGCGGGAAGCTGTTTTTT. It translates to CASSSGPAGGGGGKLFF.

This clonotype occurred many times. This chain uses TRBV6-2 or TRBV6-3 with TRBJ1-2; 7 nucleotides line up with TRBD1. The CDR3 contains 14 residues. Unmatched junction bases numbered 14, after V lost 6 bases and J lost 10 bases. Germline V gives CDR1 MNHEY, CDR2 SVGEGT. The CDR3 DNA is TGTGCCAGCAGCTGGGACAGCCGCACTACCGCCTACACCTTC. Its translation is CASSWDSRTTAYTF.

J is TRBJ1-2 and V is TRBV6-5; D may be TRBD1 (5 bases). V shed 2 bases and J shed 8 bases, with 15 bases lying between them. The CDR3 runs 14 residues. Germline V lookup: CDR1 MNHEY, CDR2 SVGAGI. CDR3 DNA: TGTGCCAGCAGTTACGGGGCAGGGTGGTCAGGCTACACCTTC. Its protein is CASSYGAGWSGYTF.

Many counts were recorded for this clonotype. The V and J genes are TRBV6-5 and TRBJ1-1; a weak D match, TRBD1 (6 bases). Trimming left V 2 bases short and J 8 bases short, with 9 bases between. CDR1 is MNHEY and CDR2 is SVGAGI in the germline V gene. CDR3 length: 12 residues. DNA for the CDR3: TGTGCCAGCAGTTACGCAGGACAGGAAGCTTTCTTT. Protein sequence: CASSYAGQEAFF.

In its sample, this clonotype was seen many times. The chain combines TRBV19 with TRBJ2-5; TRBD1 agrees at 10 bases. The V and J ends lost 4 bases and 5 bases, in that order; junction bases with no gene match: 7. The CDR3 runs 15 residues. Per germline, CDR1 LNHDA and CDR2 SQIVND (reference sequence). The CDR3 sequence is CASSTWTGGMETQYF. CDR3 DNA sequence: TGTGCCAGTAGTACCTGGACAGGGGGGATGGAGACCCAGTACTTC.

In its sample, this clonotype was seen many times. V usage is TRBV27 and J usage is TRBJ1-2; 8 bases fit TRBD1. With 4 bases clipped from V and 8 bases from J, the junction kept 6 bases outside the gene matches. Looked up from germline, CDR1 is MNHEY and CDR2 is SMNVEV (reference sequence). CDR3 length: 13 amino acids. The CDR3 sequence: CASSSQGARGYTF. Written as DNA, the CDR3 is TGTGCCAGCAGTTCCCAGGGGGCGAGAGGCTACACCTTC.

This chain's CDR3 is CASNDKPYEQYF. The CDR3 DNA sequence: TGTGCCAGCAACGACAAACCCTACGAGCAGTACTTC. The chain employs TRBV6-2 or TRBV6-3 and TRBJ2-7, with D hard to call. The ends were cut back, 7 bases at V and 2 bases at J, with 9 bases in the middle. The V gene's germline CDR1 is MNHEY and CDR2 SVGEGT. This CDR3 spans 12 amino acids.

At least ten counts were recorded for this clonotype. J is TRBJ1-6 and V is TRBV27; no clear D. Germline lookup yields CDR1 MNHEY and CDR2 SMNVEV (reference sequence). V was shortened by 6 bases and J by 5 bases, with 14 bases between the two germline ends. There are 15 residues in the CDR3. CDR3: CASRGEGNNNSPLHF. The CDR3 nucleotides read TGTGCCAGCAGGGGTGAAGGGAACAATAATTCACCCCTCCACTTT.